Here is one T cell receptor (beta chain) with its context. Its antigen is as yet unknown. The record originates from a study of cytomegalovirus exposure and HLA in healthy donors. Study outcomes and limitations: Reportedly, HLA-A and HLA-B alleles of most subjects were accurately predicted from TCR beta.

As for the donors, each was a healthy bone marrow donor. Amplification used 60 Vbeta primers and 13 Jbeta primers. Only in-frame clones appear in the TCRdb table, and some are missing; sequencing was by immunoSEQ multiplex PCR. The sample has some 89,000 clones, over 70% seen once. The V and J ends lost 4 bases and 0 bases, in that order; junction bases with no gene match: 4. Germline loops: CDR1 SGHRS, CDR2 YFSETQ. This CDR3 region has 16 residues. Sequencing was performed on PBMCs. The receptor was derived from a man in his sixties in good health and CMV-seronegative. The chain joins TRBV5-1 to TRBJ1-3, with TRBD1 matching 10 bases. The CDR3 loop is CASSDRDRGSGNTIYF. CDR3 DNA: TGCGCCAGCAGCGACCGGGACAGGGGCTCTGGAAACACCATATATTTT.